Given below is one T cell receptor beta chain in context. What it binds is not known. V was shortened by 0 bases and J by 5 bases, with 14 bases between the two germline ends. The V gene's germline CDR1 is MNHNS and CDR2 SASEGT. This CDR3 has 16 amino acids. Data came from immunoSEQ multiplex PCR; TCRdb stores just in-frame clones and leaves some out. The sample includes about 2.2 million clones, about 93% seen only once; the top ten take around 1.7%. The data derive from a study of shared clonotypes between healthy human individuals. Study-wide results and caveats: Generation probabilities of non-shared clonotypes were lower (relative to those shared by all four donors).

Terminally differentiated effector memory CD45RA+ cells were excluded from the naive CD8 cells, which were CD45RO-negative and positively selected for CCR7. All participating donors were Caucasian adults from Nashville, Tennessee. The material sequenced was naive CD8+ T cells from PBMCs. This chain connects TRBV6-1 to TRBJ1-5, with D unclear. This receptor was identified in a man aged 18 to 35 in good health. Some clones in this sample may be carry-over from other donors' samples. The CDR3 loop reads CASSEADAVGDQPQHF. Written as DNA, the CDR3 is TGTGCCAGCAGTGAAGCGGACGCGGTGGGCGATCAGCCCCAGCATTTT.